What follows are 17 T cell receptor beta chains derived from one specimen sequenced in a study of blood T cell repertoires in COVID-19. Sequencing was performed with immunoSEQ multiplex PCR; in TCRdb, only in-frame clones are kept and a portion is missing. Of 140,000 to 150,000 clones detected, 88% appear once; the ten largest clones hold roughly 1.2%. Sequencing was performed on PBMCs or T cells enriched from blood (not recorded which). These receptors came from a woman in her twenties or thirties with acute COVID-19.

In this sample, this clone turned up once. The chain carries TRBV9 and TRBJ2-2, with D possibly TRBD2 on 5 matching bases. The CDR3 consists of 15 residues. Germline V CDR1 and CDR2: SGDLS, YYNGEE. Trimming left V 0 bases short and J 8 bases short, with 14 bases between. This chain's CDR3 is CASSVVVAPKGELFF. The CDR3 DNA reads TGTGCCAGCAGCGTAGTTGTAGCGCCGAAGGGGGAGCTGTTTTTT.

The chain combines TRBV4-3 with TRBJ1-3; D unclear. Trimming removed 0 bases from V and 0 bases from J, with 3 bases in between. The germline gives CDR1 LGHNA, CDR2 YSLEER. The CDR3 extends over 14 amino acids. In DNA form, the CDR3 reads TGCGCCAGCAGCCAAGATAGCTCTGGAAACACCATATATTTT. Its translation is CASSQDSSGNTIYF.

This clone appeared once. Here the CDR3 reads CASSPPGHIVGNTEAFF. CDR3 sequence (DNA): TGTGCCAGTAGTCCCCCGGGACATATTGTGGGGAACACTGAAGCTTTCTTT. The chain has TRBV19 and TRBJ1-1; perhaps TRBD1 as D (6 bases). The CDR3 has 17 amino acids. Germline loops: CDR1 LNHDA, CDR2 SQIVND (reference sequence). V dropped 5 bases and J dropped 1 base, with 20 bases sitting between them.

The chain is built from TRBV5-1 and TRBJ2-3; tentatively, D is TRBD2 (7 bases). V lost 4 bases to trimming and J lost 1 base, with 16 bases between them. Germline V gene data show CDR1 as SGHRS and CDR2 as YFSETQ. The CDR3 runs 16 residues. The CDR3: CASSEGGGWGTDTQYF. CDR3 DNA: TGCGCCAGCAGCGAGGGCGGGGGCTGGGGCACAGATACGCAGTATTTT.

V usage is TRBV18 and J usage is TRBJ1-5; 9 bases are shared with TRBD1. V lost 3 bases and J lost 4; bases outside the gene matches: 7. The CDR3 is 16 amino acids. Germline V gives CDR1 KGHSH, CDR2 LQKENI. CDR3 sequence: CASSPSGTGRNQPQHF. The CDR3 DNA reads TGTGCCAGCTCACCGTCGGGGACAGGGAGGAATCAGCCCCAGCATTTT.

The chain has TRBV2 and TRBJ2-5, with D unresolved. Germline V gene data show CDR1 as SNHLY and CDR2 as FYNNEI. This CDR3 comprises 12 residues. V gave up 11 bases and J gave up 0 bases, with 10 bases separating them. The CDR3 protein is CAGRTDQETQYF. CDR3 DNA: TGTGCCGGTAGAACAGACCAAGAGACCCAGTACTTC.

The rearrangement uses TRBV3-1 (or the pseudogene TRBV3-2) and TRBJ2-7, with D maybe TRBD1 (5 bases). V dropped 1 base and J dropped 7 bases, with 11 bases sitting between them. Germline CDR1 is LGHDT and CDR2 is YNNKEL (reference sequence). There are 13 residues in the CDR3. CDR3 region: CASSQGQGSEQYF. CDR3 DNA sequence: TGTGCCAGCAGCCAAGGGCAGGGTAGTGAGCAGTACTTC.

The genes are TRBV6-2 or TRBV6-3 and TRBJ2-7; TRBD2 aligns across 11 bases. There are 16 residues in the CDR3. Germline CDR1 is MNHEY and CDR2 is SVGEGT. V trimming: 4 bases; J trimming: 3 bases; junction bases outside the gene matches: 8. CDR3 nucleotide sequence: TGTGCCAGCAGTTCCCCCGGGACTAGCGGATACTACGAGCAGTACTTC. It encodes CASSSPGTSGYYEQYF.

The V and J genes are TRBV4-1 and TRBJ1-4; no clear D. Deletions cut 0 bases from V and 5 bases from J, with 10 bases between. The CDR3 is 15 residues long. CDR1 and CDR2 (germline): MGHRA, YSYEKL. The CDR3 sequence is CASSQDEQPNEKLFF. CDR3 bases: TGCGCCAGCAGCCAAGATGAACAGCCGAATGAAAAACTGTTTTTT.

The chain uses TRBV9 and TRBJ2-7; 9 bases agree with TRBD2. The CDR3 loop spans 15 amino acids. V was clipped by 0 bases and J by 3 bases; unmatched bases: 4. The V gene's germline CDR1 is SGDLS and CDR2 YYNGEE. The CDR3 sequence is CASSVGVSGSYEQYF. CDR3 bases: TGTGCCAGCAGCGTAGGGGTTAGCGGGAGCTACGAGCAGTACTTC.

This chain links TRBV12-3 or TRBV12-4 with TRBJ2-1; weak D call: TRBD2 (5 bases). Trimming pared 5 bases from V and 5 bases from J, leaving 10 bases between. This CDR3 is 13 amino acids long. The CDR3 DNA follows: TGTGCCAGCAGTAGAACTAGAAACAATGAGCAGTTCTTC. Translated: CASSRTRNNEQFF.

CDR3 residues: CASSLLGTANTEAFF. The CDR3 DNA sequence: TGTGCCAGCAGCTTATTAGGGACAGCGAACACTGAAGCTTTCTTT. This chain links TRBV7-2 with TRBJ1-1; 7 bases align to TRBD1. Trimming cost V 2 bases and J 1 base; bases outside gene matches: 4. CDR1 SGHTA and CDR2 FQGNSA come from the germline V gene. The CDR3 contains 15 residues.

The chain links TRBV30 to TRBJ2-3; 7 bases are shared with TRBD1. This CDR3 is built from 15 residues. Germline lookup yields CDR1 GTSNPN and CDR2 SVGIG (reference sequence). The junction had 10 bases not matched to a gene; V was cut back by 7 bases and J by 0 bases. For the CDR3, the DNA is TGTGCCTATACCGGGACAGCCAAAAGCACAGATACGCAGTATTTT. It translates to CAYTGTAKSTDTQYF.

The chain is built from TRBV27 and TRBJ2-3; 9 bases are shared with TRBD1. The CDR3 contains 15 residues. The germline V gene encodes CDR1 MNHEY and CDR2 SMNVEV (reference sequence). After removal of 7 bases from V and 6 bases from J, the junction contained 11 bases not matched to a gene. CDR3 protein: CASTLVRTGVDTQYF. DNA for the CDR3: TGTGCCAGCACTCTAGTGCGGACAGGGGTCGATACGCAGTATTTT.

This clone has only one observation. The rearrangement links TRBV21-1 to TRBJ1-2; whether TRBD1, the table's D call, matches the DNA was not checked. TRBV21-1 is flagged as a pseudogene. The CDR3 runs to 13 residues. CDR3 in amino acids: CASSDDSWNGYTF. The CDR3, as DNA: TGTGCCAGCAGCGATGACAGTTGGAATGGCTACACCTTC.

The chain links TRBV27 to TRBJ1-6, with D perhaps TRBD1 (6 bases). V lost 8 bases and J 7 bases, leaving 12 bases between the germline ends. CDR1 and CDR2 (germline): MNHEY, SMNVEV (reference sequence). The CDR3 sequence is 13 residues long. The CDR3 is CASQRGLNSPLHF. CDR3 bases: TGTGCCAGCCAGAGGGGGTTAAATTCACCCCTCCACTTT.

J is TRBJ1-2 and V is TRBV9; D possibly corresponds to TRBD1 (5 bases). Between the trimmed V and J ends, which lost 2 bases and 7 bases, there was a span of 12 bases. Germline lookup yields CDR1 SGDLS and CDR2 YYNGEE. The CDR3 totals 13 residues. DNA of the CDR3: TGTGCCAGCAGCGTCGGGAGCAGGGTTGGCTACACCTTC. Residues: CASSVGSRVGYTF.